This T cell receptor beta chain stems from a study of T cells in Graves' hyperthyroidism and ophthalmopathy. Study observations and caveats: Blood also carried most thyroid clonotypes expanded above 0.001. Ophthalmopathy was identified by the model a median approximately 6.4 months ahead of onset.

This clonotype appeared many times. Antigen: not known. Amplification of TCR beta CDR3 regions used RNA as the template. The HTBI set primed first-round TCR CDR3 RT-PCR. TCRdb itself ran the multiplex PCR reads through MiXCR, one entry per CDR3 protein. The data show hundreds of thousands of distinct CDR3 sequences, about 15% seen once. Stability of Graves' hyperthyroidism was defined as absent ophthalmopathy progression within 18 months. PBMCs were sourced from more than 7.5 ml fresh peripheral blood. Germline CDR1 is KGHSH and CDR2 is LQKENI. The CDR3 is 12 residues long. V shed 2 bases and J shed 6 bases, with 7 bases lying between them.

This sequence was found in a woman aged 18-29 years with Graves' hyperthyroidism. The J gene is TRBJ1-1, the V gene TRBV18; D gene ambiguous. The sequenced material came from blood. CDR3 DNA: TGTGCCAGCTCACCAACCCGTTCTGAAGCTTTCTTT. This translates into CASSPTRSEAFF.